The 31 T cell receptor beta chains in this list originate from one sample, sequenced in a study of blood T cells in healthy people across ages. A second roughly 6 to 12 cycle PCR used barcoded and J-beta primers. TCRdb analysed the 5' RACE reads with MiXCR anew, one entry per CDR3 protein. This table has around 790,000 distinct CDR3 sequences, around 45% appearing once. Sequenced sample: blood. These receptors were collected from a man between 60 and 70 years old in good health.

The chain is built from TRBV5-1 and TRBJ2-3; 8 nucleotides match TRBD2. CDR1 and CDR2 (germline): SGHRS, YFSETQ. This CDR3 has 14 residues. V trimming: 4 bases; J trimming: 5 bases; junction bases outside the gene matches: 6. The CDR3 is CASSPGTSKDTQYF. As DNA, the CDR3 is TGCGCCAGCAGCCCGGGGACTAGTAAAGATACGCAGTATTTT.

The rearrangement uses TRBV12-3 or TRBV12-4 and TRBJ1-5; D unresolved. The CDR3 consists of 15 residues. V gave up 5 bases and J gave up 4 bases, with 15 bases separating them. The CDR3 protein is CASSDRNIANQPQHF. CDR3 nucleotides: TGTGCCAGCAGTGACCGAAATATAGCAAATCAGCCCCAGCATTTT.

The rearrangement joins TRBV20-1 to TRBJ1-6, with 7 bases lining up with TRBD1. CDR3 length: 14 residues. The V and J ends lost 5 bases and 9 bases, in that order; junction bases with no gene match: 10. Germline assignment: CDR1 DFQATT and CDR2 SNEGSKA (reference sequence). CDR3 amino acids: CSADMTGPGSPLHF. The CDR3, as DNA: TGCAGTGCTGACATGACAGGGCCTGGTTCACCCCTCCACTTT.

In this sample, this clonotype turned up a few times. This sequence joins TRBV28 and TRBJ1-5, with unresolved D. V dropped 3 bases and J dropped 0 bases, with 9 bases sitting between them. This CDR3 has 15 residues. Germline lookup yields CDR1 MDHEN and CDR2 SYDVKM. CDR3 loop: CASSFGRYSNQPQHF. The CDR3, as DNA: TGTGCCAGCAGTTTTGGGAGATATAGCAATCAGCCCCAGCATTTT.

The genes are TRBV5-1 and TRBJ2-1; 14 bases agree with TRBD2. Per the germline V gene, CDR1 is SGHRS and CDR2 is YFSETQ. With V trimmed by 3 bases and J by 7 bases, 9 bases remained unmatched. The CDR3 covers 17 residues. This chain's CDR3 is CASSSGTSGSWRNEQFF. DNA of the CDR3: TGCGCCAGCAGCTCCGGGACTAGCGGGAGTTGGAGGAATGAGCAGTTCTTC. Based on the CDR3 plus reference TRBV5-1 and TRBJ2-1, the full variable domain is KAGVTQTPRYLIKTRGQQVTLSCSPISGHRSVSWYQQTPGQGLQFLFEYFSETQRNKGNFPGRFSGRQFSNSRSEMNVSTLELGDSALYLCASSSGTSGSWRNEQFFGPGTRLTVL.

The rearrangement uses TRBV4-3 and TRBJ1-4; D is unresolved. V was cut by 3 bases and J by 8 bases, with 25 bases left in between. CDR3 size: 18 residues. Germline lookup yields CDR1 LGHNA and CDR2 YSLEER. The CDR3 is CASSQASNDPTRREKLFF. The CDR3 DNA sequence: TGCGCCAGCAGCCAGGCTTCTAACGACCCTACCAGACGGGAAAAACTGTTTTTT.

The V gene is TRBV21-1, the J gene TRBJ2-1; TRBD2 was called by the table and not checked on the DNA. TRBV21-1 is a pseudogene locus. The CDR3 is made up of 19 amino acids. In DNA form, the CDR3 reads TGTGCCAGCAGCAAAGAAGCTAGCGGGGGGGTCAGCTCCTACAATGAGCAGTTCTTC. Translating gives CASSKEASGGVSSYNEQFF.

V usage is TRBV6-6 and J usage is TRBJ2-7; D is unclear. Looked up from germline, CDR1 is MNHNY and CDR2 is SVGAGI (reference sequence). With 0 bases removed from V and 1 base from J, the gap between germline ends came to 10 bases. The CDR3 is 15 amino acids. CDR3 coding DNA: TGTGCCAGCAGTTACTCTAGCCAGTCTTCCTACGAGCAGTACTTC. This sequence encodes CASSYSSQSSYEQYF.

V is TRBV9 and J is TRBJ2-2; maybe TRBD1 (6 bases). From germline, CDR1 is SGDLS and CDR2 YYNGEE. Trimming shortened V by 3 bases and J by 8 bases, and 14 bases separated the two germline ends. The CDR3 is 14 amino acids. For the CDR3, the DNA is TGTGCCAGCAGCGCGTTACAGGGCGCGGGGGAGCTGTTTTTT. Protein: CASSALQGAGELFF.

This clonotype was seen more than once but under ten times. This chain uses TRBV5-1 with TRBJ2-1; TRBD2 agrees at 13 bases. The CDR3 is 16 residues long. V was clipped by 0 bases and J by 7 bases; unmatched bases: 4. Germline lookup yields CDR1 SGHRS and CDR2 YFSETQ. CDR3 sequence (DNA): TGCGCCAGCAGCTTGGCCACTAGCGGGGGGGCTAATGAGCAGTTCTTC. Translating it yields CASSLATSGGANEQFF.

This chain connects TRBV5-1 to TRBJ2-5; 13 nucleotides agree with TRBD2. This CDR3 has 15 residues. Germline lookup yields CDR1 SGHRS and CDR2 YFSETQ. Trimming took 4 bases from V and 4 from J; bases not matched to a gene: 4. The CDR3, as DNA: TGCGCCAGCAGCCCCTGGACTAGCGGGAGAGAGACCCAGTACTTC. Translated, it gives CASSPWTSGRETQYF.

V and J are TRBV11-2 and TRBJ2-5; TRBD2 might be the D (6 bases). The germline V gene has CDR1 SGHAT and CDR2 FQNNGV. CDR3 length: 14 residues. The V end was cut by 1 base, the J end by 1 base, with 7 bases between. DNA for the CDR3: TGTGCCAGCAGCTTAGCACTAGCCCAAGAGACCCAGTACTTC. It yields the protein CASSLALAQETQYF.

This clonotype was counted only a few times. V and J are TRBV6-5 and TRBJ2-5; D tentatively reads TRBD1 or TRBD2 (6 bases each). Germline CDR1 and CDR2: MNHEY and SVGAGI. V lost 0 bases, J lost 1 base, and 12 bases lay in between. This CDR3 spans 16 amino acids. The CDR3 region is CASSYSGSGAQETQYF. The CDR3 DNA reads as TGTGCCAGCAGTTACTCGGGTTCGGGGGCCCAAGAGACCCAGTACTTC.

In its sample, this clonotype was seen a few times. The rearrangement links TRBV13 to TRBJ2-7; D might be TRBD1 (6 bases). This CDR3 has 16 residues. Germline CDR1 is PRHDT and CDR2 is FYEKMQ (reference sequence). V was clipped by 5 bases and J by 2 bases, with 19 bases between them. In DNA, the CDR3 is TGTGCCAGCAGCCCCTCGAGGAACAGGGTTACCTACGAGCAGTACTTC. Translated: CASSPSRNRVTYEQYF.

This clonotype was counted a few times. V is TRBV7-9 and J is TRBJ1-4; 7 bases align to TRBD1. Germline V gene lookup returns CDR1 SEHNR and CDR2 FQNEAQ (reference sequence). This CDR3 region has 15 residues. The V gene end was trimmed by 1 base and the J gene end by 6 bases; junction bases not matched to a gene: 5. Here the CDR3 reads CASSLGDRGHEKLFF. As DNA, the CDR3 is TGTGCCAGCAGCTTAGGGGACAGAGGCCATGAAAAACTGTTTTTT.

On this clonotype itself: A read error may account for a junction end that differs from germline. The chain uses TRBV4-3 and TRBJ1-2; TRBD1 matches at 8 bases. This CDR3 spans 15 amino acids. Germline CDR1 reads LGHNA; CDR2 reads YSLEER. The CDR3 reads CASGQEGTGIYGYTF. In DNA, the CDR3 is TGCGCCAGCGGCCAAGAGGGGACAGGTATCTATGGCTACACCTTC.

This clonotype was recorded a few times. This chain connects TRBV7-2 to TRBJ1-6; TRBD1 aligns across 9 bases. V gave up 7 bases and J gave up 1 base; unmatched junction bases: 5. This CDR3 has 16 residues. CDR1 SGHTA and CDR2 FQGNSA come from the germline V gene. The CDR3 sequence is CASTRDRASYNSPLHF. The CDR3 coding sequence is TGTGCCAGCACACGGGACAGGGCATCCTATAATTCACCCCTCCACTTT.

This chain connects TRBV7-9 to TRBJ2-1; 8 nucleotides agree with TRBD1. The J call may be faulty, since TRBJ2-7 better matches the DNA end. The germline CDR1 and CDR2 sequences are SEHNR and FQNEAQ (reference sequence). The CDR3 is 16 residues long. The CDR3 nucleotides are TGTGCCAGCAGCTTAGCTGGACAGGGATTCTACAATGAGCAGTACTTC. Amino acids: CASSLAGQGFYNEQYF.

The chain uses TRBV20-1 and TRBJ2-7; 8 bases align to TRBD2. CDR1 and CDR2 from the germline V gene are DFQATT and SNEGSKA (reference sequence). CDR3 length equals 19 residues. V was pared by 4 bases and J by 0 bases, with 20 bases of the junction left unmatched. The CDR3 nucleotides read TGCAGTGCTACCCATACGCCTTGGTCTAGCGGGCGATACTCCTACGAGCAGTACTTC. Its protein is CSATHTPWSSGRYSYEQYF.

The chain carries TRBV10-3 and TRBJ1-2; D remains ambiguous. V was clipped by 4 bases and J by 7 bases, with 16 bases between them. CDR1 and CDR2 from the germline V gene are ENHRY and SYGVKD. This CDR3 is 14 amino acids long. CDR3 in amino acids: CAISGGEGFIGYTF. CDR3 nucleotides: TGTGCCATCAGTGGTGGGGAAGGGTTCATTGGCTACACCTTC.

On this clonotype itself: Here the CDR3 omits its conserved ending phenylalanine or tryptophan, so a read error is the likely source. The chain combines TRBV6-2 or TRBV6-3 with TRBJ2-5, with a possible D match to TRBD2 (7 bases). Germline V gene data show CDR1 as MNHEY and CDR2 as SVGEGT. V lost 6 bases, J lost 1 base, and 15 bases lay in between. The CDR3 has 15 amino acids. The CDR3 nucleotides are TGTGCCAGCAGACCCGTGGCGGGGGCCCAAGAGACCCAGTACTTA. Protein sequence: CASRPVAGAQETQYL.

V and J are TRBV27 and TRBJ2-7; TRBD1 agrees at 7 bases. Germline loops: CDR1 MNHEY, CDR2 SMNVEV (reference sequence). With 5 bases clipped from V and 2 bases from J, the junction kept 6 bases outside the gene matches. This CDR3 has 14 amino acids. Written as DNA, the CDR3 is TGTGCCAGCAGTCAACAGGGGAATGCCTACGAGCAGTACTTC. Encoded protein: CASSQQGNAYEQYF.

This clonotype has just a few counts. CDR3 amino acids: CASSVQGLAEQFF. In DNA, the CDR3 is TGTGCCAGCAGCGTACAGGGCCTTGCTGAGCAGTTCTTC. The rearrangement links TRBV7-9 to TRBJ2-1, with D tentatively TRBD1 (6 bases). Germline CDR1 reads SEHNR; CDR2 reads FQNEAQ (reference sequence). CDR3 length: 13 amino acids. The V end lost 5 bases, the J end lost 9 bases, and 14 bases lay between the germline ends.

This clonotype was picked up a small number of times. The CDR3 spells CSVGGPHRYEQYF. In DNA form, the CDR3 reads TGCAGCGTTGGCGGGCCCCACCGCTACGAGCAGTACTTC. This chain connects TRBV29-1 to TRBJ2-7; D perhaps matches TRBD2 (5 bases). Germline V gene data show CDR1 as SQVTM and CDR2 as ANQGSEA. The CDR3 extends over 13 amino acids. V gave up 4 bases and J gave up 3 bases, with 13 bases separating them.

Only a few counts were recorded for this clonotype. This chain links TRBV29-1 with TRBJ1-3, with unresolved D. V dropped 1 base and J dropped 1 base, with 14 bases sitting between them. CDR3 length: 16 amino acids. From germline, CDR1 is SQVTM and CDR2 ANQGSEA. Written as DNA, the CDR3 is TGCAGCGTTGAAGGAGGGCCTAGGCTTTCTGGAAACACCATATATTTT. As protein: CSVEGGPRLSGNTIYF. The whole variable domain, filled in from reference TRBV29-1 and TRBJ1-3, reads SAVISQKPSRDICQRGTSLTIQCQVDSQVTMMFWYRQQPGQSLTLIATANQGSEATYESGFVIDKFPISRPNLTFSTLTVSNMSPEDSSIYLCSVEGGPRLSGNTIYFGEGSWLTVV.

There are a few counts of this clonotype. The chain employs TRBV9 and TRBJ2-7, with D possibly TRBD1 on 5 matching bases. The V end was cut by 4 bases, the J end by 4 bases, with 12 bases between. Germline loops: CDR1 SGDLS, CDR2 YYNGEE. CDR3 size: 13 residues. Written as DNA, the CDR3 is TGTGCCAGCAGCCCCCCGCAGGGTTACGAGCAGTACTTC. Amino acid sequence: CASSPPQGYEQYF.

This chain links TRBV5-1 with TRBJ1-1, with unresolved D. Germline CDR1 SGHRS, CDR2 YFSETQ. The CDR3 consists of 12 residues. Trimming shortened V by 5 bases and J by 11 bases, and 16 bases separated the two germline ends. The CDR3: CASRHDTANAFF. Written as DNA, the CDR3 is TGCGCCAGCAGACATGACACGGCCAATGCTTTCTTT.

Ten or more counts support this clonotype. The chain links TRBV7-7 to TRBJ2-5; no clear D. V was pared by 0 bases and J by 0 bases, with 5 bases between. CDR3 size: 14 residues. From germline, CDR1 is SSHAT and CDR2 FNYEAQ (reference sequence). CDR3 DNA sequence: TGTGCCAGCAGCTTAGCTGGGTACCAAGAGACCCAGTACTTC. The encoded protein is CASSLAGYQETQYF. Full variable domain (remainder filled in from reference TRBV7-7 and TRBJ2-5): GAGVSQSPRYKVTKRGQDVTLRCDPISSHATLYWYQQALGQGPEFLTYFNYEAQPDKSGLPSDRFSAERPEGSISTLTIQRTEQRDSAMYRCASSLAGYQETQYFGPGTRLLVL.

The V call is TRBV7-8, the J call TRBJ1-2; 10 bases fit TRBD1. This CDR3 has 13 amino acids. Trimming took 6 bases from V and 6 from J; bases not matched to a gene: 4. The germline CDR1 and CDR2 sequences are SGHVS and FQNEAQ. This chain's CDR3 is CASRFGTGDGYTF. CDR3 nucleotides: TGTGCCAGCAGGTTCGGGACAGGGGATGGCTACACCTTC.

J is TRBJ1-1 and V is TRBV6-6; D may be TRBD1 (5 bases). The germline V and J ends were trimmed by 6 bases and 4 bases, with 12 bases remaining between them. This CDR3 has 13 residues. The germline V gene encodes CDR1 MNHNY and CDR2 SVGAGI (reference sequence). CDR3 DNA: TGTGCCAGCAGGGACACCCTCGGCACTGAAGCTTTCTTT. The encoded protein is CASRDTLGTEAFF.

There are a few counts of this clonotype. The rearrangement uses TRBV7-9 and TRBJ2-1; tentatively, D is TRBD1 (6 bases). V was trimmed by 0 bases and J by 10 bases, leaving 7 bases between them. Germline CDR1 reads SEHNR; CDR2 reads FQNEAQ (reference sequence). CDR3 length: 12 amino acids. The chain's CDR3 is CASSLAGQEQFF. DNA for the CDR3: TGTGCCAGCAGCTTAGCAGGACAGGAGCAGTTCTTC.